This entry lists 6 T cell receptor beta chains sequenced from one sample in a study of T cells in Graves' hyperthyroidism and ophthalmopathy. Amplified regions were TCR beta CDR3 sequences from RNA transcripts. The HTBI set primed first-round TCR CDR3 RT-PCR. A single record per CDR3 protein comes from TCRdb applying MiXCR to the multiplex PCR reads. The sample comprises hundreds of thousands of distinct CDR3 sequences, approximately 15% of which are singletons, and over 10% rests with the top ten. The specimen sequenced was blood. These receptors were taken from a man in his late teens or twenties with Graves' ophthalmopathy.

The chain recombines TRBV6-2 or TRBV6-3 with TRBJ2-3; 10 nucleotides line up with TRBD1. The CDR3 extends over 16 amino acids. Germline CDR1 and CDR2: MNHEY and SVGEGT. V was clipped by 6 bases and J by 6 bases; unmatched bases: 12. CDR3 residues: CASRLPGTGAGDTQYF. The CDR3 DNA is TGTGCCAGCAGGCTCCCCGGGACAGGGGCCGGGGATACGCAGTATTTT.

There are a few counts of this clonotype. This chain joins TRBV3-1 and TRBJ2-3; weak D call: TRBD2 (6 bases). From germline, CDR1 is LGHDT and CDR2 YNNKEL (reference sequence). The CDR3 has 16 residues. Trimming left V 4 bases short and J 2 bases short, with 16 bases between. CDR3 bases: TGTGCCAGCAGCCTCTCCACCCTAGCGCCCACAGATACGCAGTATTTT. Its protein is CASSLSTLAPTDTQYF.

The chain links TRBV29-1 to TRBJ2-7, with TRBD1 identical over 9 bases. The germline V gene has CDR1 SQVTM and CDR2 ANQGSEA. Germline trimming cut 6 bases from V and 2 bases from J; bases unmatched to any gene: 8. The CDR3 length is 14 residues. The CDR3 DNA reads TGCAGCGTAATTCCGGGACAGGGACCCTACGAGCAGTACTTC. It encodes CSVIPGQGPYEQYF.

In regard to this clonotype: A much larger clone sits a single nucleotide away, making a read error possible. This chain links TRBV6-5 with TRBJ1-1; TRBD1 matches at 7 bases. Germline CDR1 MNHEY, CDR2 SVGAGI. CDR3 size: 15 residues. CDR3 loop: CASSYWGQPNTEASF. The CDR3 nucleotides read TGTGCCAGCAGTTACTGGGGACAGCCGAACACTGAAGCTTCCTTT.

This clonotype has ten or more counts. The V and J genes are TRBV7-9 and TRBJ1-1; TRBD1 matches 12 bases. Germline CDR1 is SEHNR and CDR2 is FQNEAQ (reference sequence). With 7 bases clipped from V and 2 bases from J, the junction kept 2 bases outside the gene matches. The CDR3 is made up of 14 amino acids. For the CDR3, the DNA is TGTGCCAGCAAGGGGACAGGGGGCAACACTGAAGCTTTCTTT. Protein product: CASKGTGGNTEAFF.

The genes are TRBV24-1 and TRBJ2-1; 13 bases map to TRBD2. Germline assignment: CDR1 KGHDR and CDR2 SFDVKD. The CDR3 is 17 residues long. V trimming: 4 bases; J trimming: 4 bases; junction bases outside the gene matches: 6. The CDR3: CATSDSGLAGRYNEQFF. For the CDR3, the DNA is TGTGCCACCAGTGACTCGGGACTAGCGGGGCGATACAATGAGCAGTTCTTC.